This T cell receptor beta chain was captured in a study of patients and donors after allogeneic stem cell transplantation. TCRdb reprocessed the RT-PCR reads with MiXCR, giving one entry per CDR3 protein. The data contain fewer than 250,000 distinct CDR3 sequences, over 12% of them singletons. This clonotype was seen repeatedly, ten times or more. The germline CDR1 and CDR2 sequences are SGHAT and FQNNGV. This CDR3 contains 15 residues. The V and J ends lost 4 bases and 7 bases, in that order; junction bases with no gene match: 7. This sequence originates from a human donor who was either an allogeneic HSCT recipient or a stem cell or donor lymphocyte infusion donor (not recorded which). It is not recorded whose cells these are; they may come from a transplant donor. This chain links TRBV11-2 with TRBJ1-4; 9 positions match TRBD1. The sample was blood, either unsorted or a sorted T cell fraction (not recorded which). CDR3 coding DNA: TGTGCCAGCAGCTCCGGGGACAGGGAAGGTGAAAAACTGTTTTTT. Its translation: CASSSGDREGEKLFF.